This entry concerns a single T cell receptor (beta chain). No antigen is known for it. Mismatch with germline at one junction end may stem from a read error. These data originate in a study of tumor-infiltrating lymphocytes in primary liver carcinoma. Across the study: Tumors, staged T1-T3 N0M0, spanned 4.2 to 10 cm.

Study-wide findings and caveats: Only about 7-24% of top clones appeared in all five tumor regions.

Reverse transcription of 500 ng total RNA with a constant-region primer produced TCR beta cDNA. Libraries covering TCR beta were generated through three nested multiplex PCR rounds (using a slightly modified ARM-PCR). Investigators reported that the first two PCR rounds, at roughly 10 cycles each, used TRBV1-TRBV30 forward primers with a C-beta reverse primer. TCRdb recomputed calls from the multiplex PCR reads with MiXCR, one row per CDR3 protein. This table has approximately 74,000 distinct CDR3 sequences, 60% to 80% appearing once. Investigators took RNA and DNA out together from roughly 21-30 mg of unsorted bulk tissue. Chronic HBV infection was present, with no prior treatment. The study found over 80% viable tumor cells in every tumor sample. Germline CDR1 is SGDLS and CDR2 is YYNGEE. The CDR3 is 14 residues long.

Sample: liver tumor tissue from sampling region 4. Subset denoted: tumor region T4, right-lateral pole. This TCR was sampled from a woman aged 60 to 75 with primary liver carcinoma and hepatitis B virus infection. The rearrangement links TRBV9 to TRBJ1-1, with a tentative D call TRBD1 (6 bases). The DNA of the CDR3 is TGTGCCAGGAGCGTAGCTCCCGGACAGCCTGAAGCTTTCTTT. Encoded protein: CARSVAPGQPEAFF.